A single sample is the source of the 5 T cell receptor beta chains below, sequenced in a study of cytomegalovirus exposure and HLA in healthy donors (dated by TCRdb to between 2016 and 2019). Libraries were constructed by the immunoSEQ multiplex PCR assay. The multiplex PCR relied on a mix of 60 forward primers for TCR Vbeta segments and 13 reverse primers for TCR Jbeta segments. TCRdb took over this immuneACCESS table, retaining in-frame rearrangements with V and J assigned. Such tables are incomplete; in checked studies, under half of the missing clones stem from an unresolved V gene, and the remainder is unexplained. The sample's table covers about 200,000 clones. The top ten hold under 6.5% of the sample. Source material: PBMCs. The receptors come from a man aged 25-40 years in good health and CMV-seronegative.

The chain recombines TRBV5-1 with TRBJ2-2; 7 nucleotides match TRBD2. The germline V gene encodes CDR1 SGHRS and CDR2 YFSETQ. J was trimmed by 0 bases and V by 4 bases; bases with no gene match: 15. The CDR3 covers 19 residues. The CDR3 DNA reads as TGCGCCAGCAGCAAAATCGACCCCGCTAGCGGCACGAACACCGGGGAGCTGTTTTTT. It specifies CASSKIDPASGTNTGELFF. Full variable domain (outside the CDR3, taken from reference TRBV5-1 and TRBJ2-2): KAGVTQTPRYLIKTRGQQVTLSCSPISGHRSVSWYQQTPGQGLQFLFEYFSETQRNKGNFPGRFSGRQFSNSRSEMNVSTLELGDSALYLCASSKIDPASGTNTGELFFGEGSRLTVL.

J is TRBJ1-5 and V is TRBV19; a possible D gene is TRBD1 (6 bases). The CDR3 spans 15 residues. Trimming pared 2 bases from V and 6 bases from J, leaving 14 bases between. Germline V gives CDR1 LNHDA, CDR2 SQIVND (reference sequence). Here the CDR3 reads CASSISGGLVQPQHF. In nucleotides, the CDR3 is TGTGCCAGTAGTATATCGGGGGGCTTGGTTCAGCCCCAGCATTTT. Filled out from reference TRBV19 and TRBJ1-5, the complete variable domain reads DGGITQSPKYLFRKEGQNVTLSCEQNLNHDAMYWYRQDPGQGLRLIYYSQIVNDFQKGDIAEGYSVSREKKESFPLTVTSAQKNPTAFYLCASSISGGLVQPQHFGDGTRLSIL.

The V and J genes are TRBV6-5 and TRBJ2-5; 9 bases align to TRBD2. J gave up 3 bases and V 8 bases, and 7 bases lay outside the gene matches. The germline CDR1 and CDR2 sequences are MNHEY and SVGAGI. This CDR3 is built from 14 residues. CDR3 in amino acids: CASQPGGREETQYF. The CDR3 DNA reads as TGTGCCAGCCAACCAGGCGGGAGGGAAGAGACCCAGTACTTC.

The chain joins TRBV19 to TRBJ2-5; possibly TRBD2 for D (6 bases). Germline V gene lookup returns CDR1 LNHDA and CDR2 SQIVND (reference sequence). The V end lost 1 base, the J end lost 4 bases, and 10 bases lay between the germline ends. The CDR3 consists of 14 residues. CDR3: CASSIVTGVETQYF. CDR3 nucleotide sequence: TGTGCCAGTAGTATAGTGACGGGAGTAGAGACCCAGTACTTC.

This chain uses TRBV13 with TRBJ1-1; D not certain. The CDR3 is 16 amino acids. With 2 bases removed from V and 1 base from J, the gap between germline ends came to 14 bases. Germline V gene sequence: CDR1 PRHDT, CDR2 FYEKMQ (reference sequence). The DNA of the CDR3 is TGTGCCAGCAGCTTATGGAGGGCGACGGGGAACACTGAAGCTTTCTTT. Translating gives CASSLWRATGNTEAFF.